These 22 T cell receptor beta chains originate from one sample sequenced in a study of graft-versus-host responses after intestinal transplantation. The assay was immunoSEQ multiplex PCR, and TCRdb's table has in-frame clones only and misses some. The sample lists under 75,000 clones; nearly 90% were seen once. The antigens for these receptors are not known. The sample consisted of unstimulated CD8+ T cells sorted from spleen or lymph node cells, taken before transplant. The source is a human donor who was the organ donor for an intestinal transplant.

CDR3 sequence reads: CASSHSGGAGEQFF. CDR3 DNA: TGCGCCAGCAGCCATAGCGGGGGGGCAGGCGAGCAGTTCTTC. The chain combines TRBV4-1 with TRBJ2-1, with 11 bases lining up with TRBD2. The CDR3 totals 14 residues. V trimming: 3 bases; J trimming: 10 bases; junction bases outside the gene matches: 5. CDR1 is MGHRA and CDR2 is YSYEKL in the germline V gene.

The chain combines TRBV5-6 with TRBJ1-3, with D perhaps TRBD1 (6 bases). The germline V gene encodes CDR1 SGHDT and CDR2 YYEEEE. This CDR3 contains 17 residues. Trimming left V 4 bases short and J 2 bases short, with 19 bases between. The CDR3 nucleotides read TGTGCCAGCAGCGACCCTCGACAGGAACGTCCTGGAAACACCATATATTTT. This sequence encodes CASSDPRQERPGNTIYF.

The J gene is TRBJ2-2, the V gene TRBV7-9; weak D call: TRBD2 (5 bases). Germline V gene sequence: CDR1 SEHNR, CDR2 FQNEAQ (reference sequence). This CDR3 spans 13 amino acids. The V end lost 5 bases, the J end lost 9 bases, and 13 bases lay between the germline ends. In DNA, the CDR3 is TGTGCCAGCAGCCCCGGACTCTGGTGGGAGCTGTTTTTT. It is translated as CASSPGLWWELFF.

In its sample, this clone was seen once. CDR3 nucleotide sequence: TGTGCCAGCAGCTTAGTTAAGGGGGCTATGGAAAAACTGTTTTTT. As protein: CASSLVKGAMEKLFF. This sequence joins TRBV7-8 and TRBJ1-4; 7 bases agree with TRBD1. The CDR3 is made up of 15 amino acids. J gave up 8 bases and V 1 base, and 7 bases lay outside the gene matches. Germline V gene lookup returns CDR1 SGHVS and CDR2 FQNEAQ.

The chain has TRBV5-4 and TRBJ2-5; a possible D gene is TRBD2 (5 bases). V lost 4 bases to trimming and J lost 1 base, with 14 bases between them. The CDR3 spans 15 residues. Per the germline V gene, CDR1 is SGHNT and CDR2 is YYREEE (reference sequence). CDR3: CASSQLVGSQETQYF. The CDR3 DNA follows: TGTGCCAGCAGCCAATTGGTAGGGAGCCAAGAGACCCAGTACTTC.

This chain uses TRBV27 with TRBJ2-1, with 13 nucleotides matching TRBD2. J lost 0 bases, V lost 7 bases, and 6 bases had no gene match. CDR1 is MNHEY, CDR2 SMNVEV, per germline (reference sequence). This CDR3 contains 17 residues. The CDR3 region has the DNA TGTGCCAGCAAACTAGCGGGGGGGCTCGGCTCCTACAATGAGCAGTTCTTC. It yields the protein CASKLAGGLGSYNEQFF.

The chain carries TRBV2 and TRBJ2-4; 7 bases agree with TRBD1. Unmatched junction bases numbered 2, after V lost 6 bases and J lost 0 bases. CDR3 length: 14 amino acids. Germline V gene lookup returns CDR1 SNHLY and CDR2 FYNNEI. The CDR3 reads CASSWTGAKNIQYF. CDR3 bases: TGTGCCAGCAGCTGGACAGGAGCCAAAAACATTCAGTACTTC.

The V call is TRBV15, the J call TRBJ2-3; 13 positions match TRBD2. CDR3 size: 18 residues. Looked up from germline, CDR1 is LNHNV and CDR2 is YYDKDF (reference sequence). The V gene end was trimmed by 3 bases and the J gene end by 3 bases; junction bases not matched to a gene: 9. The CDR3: CATSSGTSGETGTDTQYF. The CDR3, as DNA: TGTGCCACCAGCAGCGGGACTAGCGGGGAGACGGGGACAGATACGCAGTATTTT.

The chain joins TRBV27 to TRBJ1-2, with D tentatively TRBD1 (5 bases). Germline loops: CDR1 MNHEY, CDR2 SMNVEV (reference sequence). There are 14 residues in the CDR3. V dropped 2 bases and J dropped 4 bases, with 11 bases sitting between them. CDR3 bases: TGTGCCAGCAGTTTAAGGGGACTGGGCTATGGCTACACCTTC. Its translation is CASSLRGLGYGYTF.

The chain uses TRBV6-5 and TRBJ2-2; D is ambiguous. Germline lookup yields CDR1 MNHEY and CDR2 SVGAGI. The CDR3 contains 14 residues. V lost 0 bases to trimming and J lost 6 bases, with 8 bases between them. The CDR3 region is CASSYSPGPGELFF. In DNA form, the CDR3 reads TGTGCCAGCAGTTACTCCCCTGGGCCCGGGGAGCTGTTTTTT.

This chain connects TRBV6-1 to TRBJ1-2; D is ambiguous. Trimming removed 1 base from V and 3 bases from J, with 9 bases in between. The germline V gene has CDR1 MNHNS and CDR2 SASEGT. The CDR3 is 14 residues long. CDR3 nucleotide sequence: TGTGCCAGCAGTGAAGAGGGAGATTACTATGGCTACACCTTC. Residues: CASSEEGDYYGYTF.

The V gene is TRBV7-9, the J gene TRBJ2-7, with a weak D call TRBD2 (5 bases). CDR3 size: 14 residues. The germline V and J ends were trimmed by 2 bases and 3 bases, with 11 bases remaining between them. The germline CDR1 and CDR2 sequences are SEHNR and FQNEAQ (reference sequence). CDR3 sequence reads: CASSLSGGDYEQYV. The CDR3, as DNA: TGTGCCAGCAGCTTATCAGGAGGTGACTACGAGCAGTACGTC.

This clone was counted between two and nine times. CDR3 amino acids: CASSGRGTSSTQYF. The DNA for the CDR3 is TGTGCCAGCAGCGGGAGGGGGACTAGTAGTACGCAGTATTTT. The rearrangement links TRBV7-2 to TRBJ2-3; 8 bases align to TRBD2. The junction had 9 bases not matched to a gene; V was cut back by 5 bases and J by 8 bases. The CDR3 sequence is 14 residues long. From germline, CDR1 is SGHTA and CDR2 FQGNSA.

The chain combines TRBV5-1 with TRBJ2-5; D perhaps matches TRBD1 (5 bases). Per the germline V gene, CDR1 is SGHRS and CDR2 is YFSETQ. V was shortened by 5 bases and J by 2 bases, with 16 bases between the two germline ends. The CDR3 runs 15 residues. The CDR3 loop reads CASSLGHPVQETQYF. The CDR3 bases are TGCGCCAGCAGTCTTGGACATCCAGTACAAGAGACCCAGTACTTC.

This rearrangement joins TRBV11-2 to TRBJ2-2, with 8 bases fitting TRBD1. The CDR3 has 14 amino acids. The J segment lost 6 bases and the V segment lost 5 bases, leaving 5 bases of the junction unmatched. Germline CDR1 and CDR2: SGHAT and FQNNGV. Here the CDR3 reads CASSPWTGPGELFF. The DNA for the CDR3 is TGTGCCAGCAGCCCATGGACAGGGCCCGGGGAGCTGTTTTTT. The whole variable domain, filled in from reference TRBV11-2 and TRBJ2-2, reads EAGVAQSPRYKIIEKRQSVAFWCNPISGHATLYWYQQILGQGPKLLIQFQNNGVVDDSQLPKDRFSAERLKGVDSTLKIQPAKLEDSAVYLCASSPWTGPGELFFGEGSRLTVL.

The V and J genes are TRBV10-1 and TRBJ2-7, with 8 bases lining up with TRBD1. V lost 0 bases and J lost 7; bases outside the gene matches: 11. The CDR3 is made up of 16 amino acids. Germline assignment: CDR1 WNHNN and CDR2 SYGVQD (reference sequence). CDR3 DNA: TGCGCCAGCAGTGAGTCGACCCCCCAGGGGGCTGGTGAGCAGTACGTC. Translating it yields CASSESTPQGAGEQYV.

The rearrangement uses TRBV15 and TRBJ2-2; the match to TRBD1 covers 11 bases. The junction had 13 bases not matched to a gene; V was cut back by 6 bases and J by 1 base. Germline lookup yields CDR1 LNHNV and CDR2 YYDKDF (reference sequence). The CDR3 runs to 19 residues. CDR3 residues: CATRNPGQGGNLNTGELFF. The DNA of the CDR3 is TGTGCCACCAGAAATCCGGGACAGGGGGGGAACTTGAACACCGGGGAGCTGTTTTTT.

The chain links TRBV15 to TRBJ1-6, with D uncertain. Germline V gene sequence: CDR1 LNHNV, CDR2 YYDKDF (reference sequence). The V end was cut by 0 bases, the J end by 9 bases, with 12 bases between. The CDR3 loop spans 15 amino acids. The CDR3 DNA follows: TGTGCCACCAGCAGAGAGCTGATTGGGAGTTCACCCCTCCACTTT. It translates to CATSRELIGSSPLHF.

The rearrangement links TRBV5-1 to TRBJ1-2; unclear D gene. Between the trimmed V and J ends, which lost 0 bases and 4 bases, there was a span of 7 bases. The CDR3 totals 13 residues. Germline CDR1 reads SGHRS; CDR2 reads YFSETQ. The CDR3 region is CASSLEPLYGYTF. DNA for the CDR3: TGCGCCAGCAGCTTGGAGCCACTCTATGGCTACACCTTC.

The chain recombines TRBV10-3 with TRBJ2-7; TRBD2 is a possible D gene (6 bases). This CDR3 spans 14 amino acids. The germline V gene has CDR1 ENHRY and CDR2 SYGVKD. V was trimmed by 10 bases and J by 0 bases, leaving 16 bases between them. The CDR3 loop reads CATRDSPTSYEQYV. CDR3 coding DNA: TGTGCCACCCGGGACTCTCCTACCTCCTACGAGCAGTACGTC.

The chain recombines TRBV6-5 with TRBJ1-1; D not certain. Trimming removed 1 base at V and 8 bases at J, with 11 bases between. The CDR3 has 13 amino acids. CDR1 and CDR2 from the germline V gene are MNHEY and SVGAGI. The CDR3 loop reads CASSYLSLKEAFF. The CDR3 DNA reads TGTGCCAGCAGTTACTTGTCACTCAAGGAAGCTTTCTTT.

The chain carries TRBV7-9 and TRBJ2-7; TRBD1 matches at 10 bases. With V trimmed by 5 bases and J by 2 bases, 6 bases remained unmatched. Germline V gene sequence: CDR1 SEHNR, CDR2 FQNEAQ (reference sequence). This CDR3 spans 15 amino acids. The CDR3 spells CASSDGTGDPYEQYV. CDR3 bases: TGTGCCAGCAGCGACGGGACAGGGGACCCCTACGAGCAGTACGTC.